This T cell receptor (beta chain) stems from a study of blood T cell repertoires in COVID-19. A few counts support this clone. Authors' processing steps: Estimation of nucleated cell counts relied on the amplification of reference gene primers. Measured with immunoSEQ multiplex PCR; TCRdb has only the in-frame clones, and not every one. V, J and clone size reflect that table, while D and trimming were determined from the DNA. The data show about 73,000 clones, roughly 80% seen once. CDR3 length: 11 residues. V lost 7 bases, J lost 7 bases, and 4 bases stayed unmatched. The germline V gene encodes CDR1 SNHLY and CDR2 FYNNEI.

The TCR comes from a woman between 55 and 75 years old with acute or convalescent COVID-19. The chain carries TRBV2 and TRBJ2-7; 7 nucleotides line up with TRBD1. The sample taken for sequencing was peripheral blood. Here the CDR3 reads CASKIQGEQYF. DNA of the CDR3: TGTGCCAGCAAGATACAGGGGGAGCAGTACTTC.